This is a list of T cell receptor beta chains from one sample in a study of siplizumab effects on memory and regulatory T cells. Generated by immunoSEQ multiplex PCR, the TCRdb table keeps only in-frame clones and is missing some. The sample includes fewer than 120,000 clones, around nine tenths seen only once; the top ten take 1% to 1.5%. Sequencing was performed on CD4+ T cells sorted from blood. These receptors all stem from a human donor in good health. CDR3s include the opening cysteine and the closing phenylalanine or tryptophan. Each record gives: clone size, J gene, D gene, V gene, CDR3 protein, CDR3 DNA. A D gene is named only where the DNA matches it firmly. Some rows have no size entry. The others give once, few or many, or a class for an expanded clone.

>NA|TRBJ2-1|NA|TRBV2
CASSPRQQGTARQFF
TGTGCCAGCAGCCCCCGCCAGCAAGGGACGGCCCGGCAGTTCTTC
>NA|TRBJ2-3|NA|TRBV9
CASSVAMRGTDTQYF
TGTGCCAGCAGCGTAGCGATGCGGGGAACAGATACGCAGTATTTT
>NA|TRBJ2-2|NA|TRBV11-2
CASSLRQWGRGGELFF
TGTGCCAGCAGCTTAAGACAATGGGGTAGGGGCGGGGAGCTGTTTTTT
>NA|TRBJ1-2|NA|TRBV29-1
CSVEWGALNYGYTF
TGCAGCGTTGAATGGGGGGCTCTTAACTATGGCTACACCTTC
>few|TRBJ1-5|TRBD1|TRBV18
CASSIQGAERQPQHF
TGTGCCAGCTCTATACAGGGGGCGGAAAGGCAGCCCCAGCATTTT
>NA|TRBJ1-1|NA|TRBV21-1
CASSKGRGPGNTEAFF
TGTGCCAGCAGCAAGGGTAGGGGACCGGGGAACACTGAAGCTTTCTTT
>NA|TRBJ2-5|TRBD2|TRBV5-1
CASSFSGGRETQYF
TGCGCCAGCAGCTTTTCGGGGGGGCGAGAGACCCAGTACTTC
>NA|TRBJ2-7|NA|TRBV12-2
CASRCDREGLFYEQYF
TGTGCAAGTCGCTGTGACAGGGAGGGGCTTTTTTACGAGCAGTACTTC
>once|TRBJ2-5|NA|TRBV7-2
CASSPSMSGTQYF
TGTGCCAGCAGCCCCTCGATGTCCGGGACCCAGTACTTC
>once|TRBJ2-7|TRBD1|TRBV25-1
CASSETLGQGSTYEQYF
TGTGCCAGCAGTGAAACTTTAGGACAGGGGAGTACTTACGAGCAGTACTTC
>NA|TRBJ2-1|TRBD2|TRBV7-2
CASSLAPTSGQGEQFF
TGTGCCAGCAGCTTAGCGCCAACTAGCGGTCAAGGTGAGCAGTTCTTC
>NA|TRBJ2-7|TRBD1|TRBV6-6
CASSRRQGESYEQYF
TGTGCCAGCAGCCGCCGGCAGGGGGAATCCTACGAGCAGTACTTC
>NA|TRBJ2-5|NA|TRBV7-2
CASSQETQYF
TGTGCCAGCAGCCAAGAGACCCAGTACTTC
>NA|TRBJ1-1|NA|TRBV21-1
CASSKGTPGTEAFF
TGTGCCAGCAGCAAGGGGACACCCGGGACTGAAGCTTTCTTT
>NA|TRBJ2-5|NA|TRBV25-1
CASSTGPGGSLETQYF
TGTGCCAGCAGCACGGGCCCCGGGGGTTCTTTGGAGACCCAGTACTTC
>once|TRBJ2-3|TRBD1|TRBV5-1
CASSLRDRAIDTQYF
TGCGCCAGCAGTCTCCGGGACAGGGCGATCGATACGCAGTATTTT
>NA|TRBJ1-4|NA|TRBV6-1
CASRADGTTNEKLFF
TGTGCCAGCAGGGCAGACGGAACAACTAATGAAAAACTGTTTTTT
>NA|TRBJ2-1|NA|TRBV6-5
CASGDIYNEQFF
TGTGCCAGCGGGGACATTTACAATGAGCAGTTCTTC
>once|TRBJ1-3|TRBD1|TRBV6-5
CASRSGGLGGNTIYF
TGTGCCAGCAGATCAGGGGGTCTTGGCGGAAACACCATATATTTT
>NA|TRBJ2-7|TRBD1|TRBV19
CASSPRTGYEQYF
TGTGCCAGTAGTCCAAGGACAGGCTACGAGCAGTACTTC
>NA|TRBJ1-1|NA|TRBV5-4
CASSLGQGRGVPEAFF
TGTGCCAGCAGCTTGGGCCAAGGGAGGGGGGTCCCTGAAGCTTTCTTT
>NA|TRBJ2-2|TRBD2|TRBV2
CAIKTSGLTGELFF
TGTGCCATCAAGACTAGCGGATTGACCGGGGAGCTGTTTTTT
>NA|TRBJ2-3|TRBD1|TRBV18
CASSPRQGGTDTQYF
TGTGCCAGCTCACCCCGACAGGGGGGCACAGATACGCAGTATTTT
>few|TRBJ2-1|NA|TRBV7-3
CASSLNGPREQFF
TGTGCCAGCAGCTTAAATGGCCCGCGGGAGCAGTTCTTC
>NA|TRBJ1-1|NA|TRBV28
CASSLINRAREGAFF
TGTGCCAGCAGTTTAATAAACAGGGCCCGAGAAGGAGCTTTCTTT
>once|TRBJ2-5|NA|TRBV11-1
CASSLGGPGQETQYF
TGTGCCAGCAGCTTAGGAGGGCCAGGCCAAGAGACCCAGTACTTC